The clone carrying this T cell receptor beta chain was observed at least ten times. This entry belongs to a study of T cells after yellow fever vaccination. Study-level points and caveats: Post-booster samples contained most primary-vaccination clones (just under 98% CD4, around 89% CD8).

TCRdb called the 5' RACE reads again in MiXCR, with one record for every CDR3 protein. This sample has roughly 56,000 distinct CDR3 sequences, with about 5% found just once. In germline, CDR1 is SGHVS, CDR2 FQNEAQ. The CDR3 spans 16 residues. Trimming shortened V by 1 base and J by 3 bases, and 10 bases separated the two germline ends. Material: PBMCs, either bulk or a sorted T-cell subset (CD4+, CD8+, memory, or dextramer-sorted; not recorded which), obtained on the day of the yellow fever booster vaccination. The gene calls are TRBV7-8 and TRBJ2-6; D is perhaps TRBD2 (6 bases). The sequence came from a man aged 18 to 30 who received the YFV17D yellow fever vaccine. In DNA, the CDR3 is TGTGCCAGCAGCTTAGTGCCGGGGGTTGGGGCCAACGTCCTGACTTTC. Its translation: CASSLVPGVGANVLTF.